Listed below are T cell receptor beta chains from one sample, sequenced in a study of blood T cell repertoires in COVID-19. Clones were sequenced by immunoSEQ multiplex PCR, and TCRdb holds only the in-frame ones, with some missing. The sample consists of approximately 93,000 clones, 80% to 90% of them appearing once. Sequenced: peripheral blood. The source is a man between 50 and 59 years old with active or convalescent COVID-19. Both conserved end residues are part of each CDR3. A D gene is named only where the DNA matches it firmly. The listing skips clone size in some rows; elsewhere it reads once, few, many or a size class.

j_gene,abundance,d_gene,v_gene,CDR3nt,CDR3aa
TRBJ2-1,NA,TRBD1,TRBV30,TGTGCCTGGAGTGTGACAGGGGCCGACAATGAGCAGTTCTTC,CAWSVTGADNEQFF
TRBJ1-5,NA,NA,TRBV6-5,TGTGCCAGCAGTCAGAGGAATCAGCCCCAGCATTTT,CASSQRNQPQHF
TRBJ2-1,NA,TRBD1,TRBV4-3,TGCGCCAGCAGCAAGACAGGGGGGTACAATGAGCAGTTCTTC,CASSKTGGYNEQFF
TRBJ2-3,once,NA,TRBV6-5,TGTGCCAGCAGTTACCTAGGCCCTAGCACAGATACGCAGTATTTT,CASSYLGPSTDTQYF
TRBJ1-1,NA,TRBD1,TRBV6-1,TGTGCCAGCAGTGAACTAAGGACAGGGATGAACACTGAAGCTTTCTTT,CASSELRTGMNTEAFF
TRBJ2-1,NA,TRBD2,TRBV6-1,TGTGCCAGCAGTGATGGGACTAGCGGATACAATGAGCAGTTCTTC,CASSDGTSGYNEQFF
TRBJ1-4,NA,NA,TRBV3-1/TRBV3-2,TGTGCCAGCAGCCAAGATCGTGAAAAACTGTTTTTT,CASSQDREKLFF
TRBJ1-2,NA,NA,TRBV3-1/TRBV3-2,TGTGCCAGCAGCCAAGGGGCCGGTGGCTACACCTTC,CASSQGAGGYTF
TRBJ2-3,NA,TRBD2,TRBV3-1/TRBV3-2,TGTGCCAGCAGACCAGCGGGAGCCTCCTCCTTTGACACAGATACGCAGTATTTT,CASRPAGASSFDTDTQYF
TRBJ2-3,NA,NA,TRBV18,TGTGCCAGCTCACCCACAGGGCTAGGGACAGATACGCAGTATTTT,CASSPTGLGTDTQYF
TRBJ2-1,NA,NA,TRBV19,TGTGCCAGTAAGGGGGGGCCGGGGGCCCCCAATGAGCAGTTCTTC,CASKGGPGAPNEQFF
TRBJ1-3,NA,NA,TRBV28,TGTGCCAGCATGGGGGGAGGGACCTCTGGAAACACCATATATTTT,CASMGGGTSGNTIYF
TRBJ1-5,once,TRBD1,TRBV10-1,TGCGCCAGCAGTGGGACAGGGGATCAGCCCCAGCATTTT,CASSGTGDQPQHF
TRBJ1-6,NA,NA,TRBV6-5,TGTGCCACAAAAAGGGGGAATGAATCACCCCTCCACTTT,CATKRGNESPLHF
TRBJ1-1,NA,TRBD1,TRBV11-3,TGTGCCAGCAGCCGCAGGGGGTTGAACACTGAAGCTTTCTTT,CASSRRGLNTEAFF
TRBJ2-2,NA,NA,TRBV5-6,TGTGCCAGCAGCTTGGCCGCTGGGGCAGGGACTGGGGAGCTGTTTTTT,CASSLAAGAGTGELFF